The 3 T cell receptor beta chains below were found in one sample sequenced in a study of blood T cells in healthy people across ages. The use of a sample-barcoded 5' primer and a J-beta primer mix characterized a second PCR of roughly 6 to 11 cycles. In TCRdb, the 5' RACE reads were re-called with MiXCR into one record per CDR3 protein. Found here are 600,000 to 900,000 distinct CDR3 sequences, approximately 24% of them singletons; the top ten hold over 2.5%. In addition, the sample was reused for a study of T cells of mothers and their children.

The sequenced sample was blood. Receptors were obtained from a boy between 10 and 17 years old in good health.

The chain couples TRBV6-2 or TRBV6-3 to TRBJ2-5; perhaps TRBD2 as D (5 bases). This CDR3 spans 16 amino acids. CDR1 is MNHEY, CDR2 SVGEGT, per germline. Trimming took off 7 bases at V and 3 bases at J, with 21 bases between the two ends. Here the CDR3 DNA reads TGTGCCAGCAATCCGGGTGAAGGTCGGGGTAAAGAGACCCAGTACTTC. It is translated as CASNPGEGRGKETQYF.

In its sample, this clonotype was seen a few times. The V and J genes are TRBV6-1 and TRBJ2-1; TRBD2 matches at 8 bases. From germline, CDR1 is MNHNS and CDR2 SASEGT. The CDR3 has 20 amino acids. V lost 0 bases, J lost 8 bases, and 21 bases stayed unmatched. DNA of the CDR3: TGTGCCAGCAGTGAAGCGGCCGTTTTCCTGTCGGGGGGGGCAAGGCATGAGCAGTTCTTC. Its translation is CASSEAAVFLSGGARHEQFF.

This chain joins TRBV7-9 and TRBJ2-5; 10 bases fit TRBD1. Germline V lookup: CDR1 SEHNR, CDR2 FQNEAQ (reference sequence). Unmatched junction bases numbered 5, after V lost 2 bases and J lost 5 bases. The CDR3 contains 15 residues. The DNA of the CDR3 is TGTGCCAGCAGCTTACCGGGACAGGGGTGGGAGACCCAGTACTTC. It yields the protein CASSLPGQGWETQYF.